A selection of T cell receptor beta chains follows, all from one sample in a study of T cell repertoires in cytomegalovirus infection. TCRdb reprocessed the reads with MiXCR, giving one entry per CDR3 protein. The profile shows around 340,000 distinct CDR3 sequences, about 28% of them singletons. No antigens are known for them. This specimen consisted of cultured PBMCs, obtained from culture after CMV antigen stimulation. These receptors came from a human donor in good health (CMV status not recorded). Some clones in this sample may be carry-over from other donors' samples. Both conserved end residues are part of each CDR3. The D gene is left open where the match is weak. Clone size is given for some rows only: seen once, a few or many times, or a class if the clone is expanded.

j_gene | v_gene | d_gene | abundance | CDR3nt | CDR3aa
TRBJ2-5 | TRBV20-1 | . | few | TGCAGTGCTAGAGATCTAAAAAGCGTGCAAGAGACCCAGTACTTC | CSARDLKSVQETQYF
TRBJ2-1 | TRBV15 | . | once | TGTGCGACACATCCCTTATCGGGGGCCCACTACAATGAGCAGTTCTTC | CATHPLSGAHYNEQFF
TRBJ2-5 | TRBV7-8 | . | few | TGTGCCAGCAGCTTCGGACAGTACCAAGAGACCCAGTACTTC | CASSFGQYQETQYF
TRBJ2-2 | TRBV24-1 | TRBD2 | few | TGTGCCACCAGTGATGGGAGGGACACCGGGGAGCTGTTTTTT | CATSDGRDTGELFF
TRBJ1-6 | TRBV10-3 | . | few | TGTGCCATCAGTACCAGGGATACCAATTCACCCCTCCACTTT | CAISTRDTNSPLHF
TRBJ2-2 | TRBV11-3 | . | many | TGTGCCAGCAGCTTAGGTCCCGGGGAGCTGTTTTTT | CASSLGPGELFF
TRBJ1-5 | TRBV7-8 | TRBD1 | . | TGTGCCAGCAGCTTAGTTGGGGCGACAGGGATAATTCCCCCTAGCAATCAGCCCCAGCATTTT | CASSLVGATGIIPPSNQPQHF
TRBJ2-1 | TRBV27 | TRBD2 | few | TGTGCCAGCAGCTTAAGCGGGGGGATTGGGGACAATGAGCAGTTCTTC | CASSLSGGIGDNEQFF
TRBJ1-1 | TRBV6-5 | . | many | TGTGCCAGCAGTTACTCGCGGAACACTGAAGCTTTCTTT | CASSYSRNTEAFF
TRBJ1-6 | TRBV3-1 | . | few | TGTGCCAGCAGCCTCGGGACAAACGAATCACCCCTCCACTTT | CASSLGTNESPLHF
TRBJ2-2 | TRBV7-6 | . | few | TGTGCCAGCAGCTTACAACGGGAGCTGTTTTTT | CASSLQRELFF